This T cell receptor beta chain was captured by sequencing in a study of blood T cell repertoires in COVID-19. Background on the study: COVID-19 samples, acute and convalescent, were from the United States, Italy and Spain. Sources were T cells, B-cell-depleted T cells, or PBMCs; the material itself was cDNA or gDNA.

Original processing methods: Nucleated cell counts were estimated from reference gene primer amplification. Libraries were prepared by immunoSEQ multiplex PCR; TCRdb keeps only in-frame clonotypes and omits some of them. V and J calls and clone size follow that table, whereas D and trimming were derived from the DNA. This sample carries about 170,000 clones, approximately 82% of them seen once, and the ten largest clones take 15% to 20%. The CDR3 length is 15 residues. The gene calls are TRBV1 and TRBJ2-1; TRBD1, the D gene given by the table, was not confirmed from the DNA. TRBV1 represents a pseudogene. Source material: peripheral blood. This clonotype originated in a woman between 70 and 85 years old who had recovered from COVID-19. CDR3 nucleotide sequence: TGCACCAGCGGCCGTTGGGGCGCCACCTACAATGAGCAGTTCTTC. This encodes CTSGRWGATYNEQFF.